This T cell receptor beta chain emerged from a study of cytomegalovirus exposure and HLA in healthy donors. Every donor was a healthy person donating bone marrow. The study's findings and limits: Presence/absence results assume similar sequencing depth per donor, which may not hold.

The PCR was carried out with 60 Vbeta primers and 13 Jbeta primers. Repertoires were generated with immunoSEQ multiplex PCR, while TCRdb's copy carries only in-frame clones and drops some. The table has approximately 130,000 clones, about three quarters seen once. V lost 2 bases to trimming and J lost 4 bases; unmatched junction nucleotides: 7. The CDR3 totals 15 residues. The V gene's germline CDR1 is SGHKS and CDR2 YYEKEE (reference sequence). With respect to this clone: Its specificity is not known.

Material for sequencing was PBMCs. The chain combines TRBV5-5 with TRBJ2-3; 7 bases are shared with TRBD2. This TCR was sampled from a woman aged 40 to 50 in good health and CMV-seronegative. The CDR3 loop is CASSLDGGRADTQYF. The CDR3, as DNA: TGTGCCAGCAGCTTAGACGGCGGGAGAGCAGATACGCAGTATTTT.